Listed below are T cell receptor beta chains from one sample, sequenced in a study of T-cell reconstitution after alpha-beta-depleted transplantation in children. MiXCR, run by TCRdb on the PCR reads, gives a single entry per CDR3 protein. The repertoire holds 640,000 or so distinct CDR3 sequences, with roughly 17% as singletons. The sample in question was PBMCs from the stem cell graft donor, obtained from the stem cell graft. Receptor source: a human donor who donated a stem cell graft to a child with acute myeloid leukemia. Each CDR3 is given with its conserved first and last residue. The D gene is left open where the match is weak. Rows may omit the clone size; those that give it use once, few, many or a size class.

clone size: few
D gene: .
J gene: TRBJ2-3
V gene: TRBV9
CDR3 DNA: TGTGCCAGCAGCCCGGACGGTCCTAGCACAGATACGCAGTATTTT
CDR3 protein: CASSPDGPSTDTQYF

clone size: many
D gene: .
J gene: TRBJ1-5
V gene: TRBV20-1
CDR3 DNA: TGCAGTGCTAGAGATGGGGCGGGCAGGGCTAATCAGCCCCAGCATTTT
CDR3 protein: CSARDGAGRANQPQHF

clone size: .
D gene: TRBD1
J gene: TRBJ1-5
V gene: TRBV20-1
CDR3 DNA: TGCAGTGCTATCCCCAACCGACAGGGGGCTAGCAATCAGCCCCAGCATTTT
CDR3 protein: CSAIPNRQGASNQPQHF

clone size: many
D gene: TRBD2
J gene: TRBJ2-1
V gene: TRBV20-1
CDR3 DNA: TGCAGTGCTAGGGGAGCGGGGGCCTTATACAATGAGCAGTTCTTC
CDR3 protein: CSARGAGALYNEQFF

clone size: .
D gene: .
J gene: TRBJ2-1
V gene: TRBV9
CDR3 DNA: TGTGCCAGCAGCGGACCCCAGGGGCGGGGGAGTTACAATGAGCAGTTCTTC
CDR3 protein: CASSGPQGRGSYNEQFF

clone size: .
D gene: TRBD1
J gene: TRBJ2-1
V gene: TRBV7-9
CDR3 DNA: TGTGCCAGCAGCTTAAAGTCGAGACAGGGGGCCGATGAGCAGTTCTTC
CDR3 protein: CASSLKSRQGADEQFF

clone size: .
D gene: .
J gene: TRBJ1-5
V gene: TRBV2
CDR3 DNA: TGTGCCAGCAGTGCCCGGATAAGCAATCAGCCCCAGCATTTT
CDR3 protein: CASSARISNQPQHF

clone size: many
D gene: .
J gene: TRBJ2-3
V gene: TRBV20-1
CDR3 DNA: TGCAGTGCTAGCTTCGGATTACGACAGGAGCTCACAGATACGCAGTATTTT
CDR3 protein: CSASFGLRQELTDTQYF

clone size: .
D gene: .
J gene: TRBJ2-1
V gene: TRBV7-2
CDR3 DNA: TGTGCCAGCAGCTCCTTTGAAGTCCCCCGACCCTGGTTCTTC
CDR3 protein: CASSSFEVPRPWFF

clone size: .
D gene: .
J gene: TRBJ2-5
V gene: TRBV15
CDR3 DNA: TGTGCCACCAGCAGAGATCTGGAAGGGTGGCGGGGCCAAGAGACCCAGTACTTC
CDR3 protein: CATSRDLEGWRGQETQYF

clone size: .
D gene: TRBD2
J gene: TRBJ2-1
V gene: TRBV3-1
CDR3 DNA: TGTGCCAGCAGCCAGAGGGAGGGCTATGAGCAGTTCTTC
CDR3 protein: CASSQREGYEQFF

clone size: .
D gene: .
J gene: TRBJ2-5
V gene: TRBV20-1
CDR3 DNA: TGCAGTGCTACCCGGGACACTCCCCTCCCCGAAGAGACCCAGTACTTC
CDR3 protein: CSATRDTPLPEETQYF

clone size: many
D gene: TRBD1
J gene: TRBJ2-7
V gene: TRBV12-3/TRBV12-4
CDR3 DNA: TGTGCCAGCAGTTTAGCGGACAGGGGATTCTACGAGCAGTACTTC
CDR3 protein: CASSLADRGFYEQYF

clone size: many
D gene: TRBD1
J gene: TRBJ2-3
V gene: TRBV24-1
CDR3 DNA: TGTGCCACCAGCAGAAGGGGGCTGTACGGCACAGATACGCAGTATTTT
CDR3 protein: CATSRRGLYGTDTQYF

clone size: many
D gene: TRBD1
J gene: TRBJ1-5
V gene: TRBV9
CDR3 DNA: TGTGCCAGCAGCTTGGGACAGGGGATCCAGCCCCAGCATTTT
CDR3 protein: CASSLGQGIQPQHF

clone size: many
D gene: .
J gene: TRBJ2-7
V gene: TRBV29-1
CDR3 DNA: TGCAGCGTTCGATTTAACTACGAGCAGTACTTC
CDR3 protein: CSVRFNYEQYF

clone size: .
D gene: .
J gene: TRBJ1-6
V gene: TRBV6-1
CDR3 DNA: TGTGCCAGCAGTGAATGGTCTGGGAGGAATTCACCCCTCCACTTT
CDR3 protein: CASSEWSGRNSPLHF

clone size: .
D gene: .
J gene: TRBJ2-7
V gene: TRBV4-3
CDR3 DNA: TGCGCCAGCCCCCCGGGAGAATACTTC
CDR3 protein: CASPPGEYF

clone size: .
D gene: .
J gene: TRBJ1-4
V gene: TRBV20-1
CDR3 DNA: TGCAGTGCCCGGGCGTGGCAGAGTAATGAAAAACTGTTTTTT
CDR3 protein: CSARAWQSNEKLFF

clone size: few
D gene: TRBD1
J gene: TRBJ2-3
V gene: TRBV20-1
CDR3 DNA: TGCAGTGCTAGTGGACCCAGGGGACAGGGGGTAAACACAGATACGCAGTATTTT
CDR3 protein: CSASGPRGQGVNTDTQYF

clone size: few
D gene: TRBD2
J gene: TRBJ2-4
V gene: TRBV28
CDR3 DNA: TGTGCCAGCAGTCCCCCCAGCGGGGGGGCCGGGCACATTCAGTACTTC
CDR3 protein: CASSPPSGGAGHIQYF

clone size: many
D gene: .
J gene: TRBJ2-3
V gene: TRBV12-3/TRBV12-4
CDR3 DNA: TGTGCCAGCAGTCCTAGGGACGGAACCACAGATACGCAGTATTTT
CDR3 protein: CASSPRDGTTDTQYF

clone size: many
D gene: TRBD2
J gene: TRBJ2-5
V gene: TRBV20-1
CDR3 DNA: TGCAGTGCTAGGACTAGCGGGGAAGAGACCCAGTACTTC
CDR3 protein: CSARTSGEETQYF

clone size: .
D gene: .
J gene: TRBJ2-1
V gene: TRBV5-6
CDR3 DNA: TGTGCCAGCAGCGAGGGACGGCGGGACCGTGAGCAGTTCTTC
CDR3 protein: CASSEGRRDREQFF

clone size: few
D gene: .
J gene: TRBJ2-1
V gene: TRBV11-2
CDR3 DNA: TGTGCCAGCAGCTTAGGAATGGCCGGGGAGCAGTTCTTC
CDR3 protein: CASSLGMAGEQFF

clone size: many
D gene: TRBD1
J gene: TRBJ1-5
V gene: TRBV20-1
CDR3 DNA: TGCAGTGCTAGCGACAGGGGGCCGAACAATCAGCCCCAGCATTTT
CDR3 protein: CSASDRGPNNQPQHF

clone size: .
D gene: .
J gene: TRBJ1-5
V gene: TRBV24-1
CDR3 DNA: TGTGCCACCAGTACGGGGGAGGCTCAGCCCCAGCATTTT
CDR3 protein: CATSTGEAQPQHF

clone size: many
D gene: .
J gene: TRBJ2-1
V gene: TRBV29-1
CDR3 DNA: TGCAGCGTCCGAGGGGGACATAGCTCCTACAATGAGCAGTTCTTC
CDR3 protein: CSVRGGHSSYNEQFF

clone size: .
D gene: .
J gene: TRBJ2-6
V gene: TRBV7-2
CDR3 DNA: TGTGCCAGCACCATCCTGGGGCCAGGGGCCAACGTCCTGACTTTC
CDR3 protein: CASTILGPGANVLTF

clone size: .
D gene: .
J gene: TRBJ1-3
V gene: TRBV7-2
CDR3 DNA: TGTGCCAGCAGCTCCTCCGCAGGCTCTGGAAACACCATATATTTT
CDR3 protein: CASSSSAGSGNTIYF

clone size: .
D gene: .
J gene: TRBJ2-5
V gene: TRBV28
CDR3 DNA: TGTGCCAGCAGACCTACGGACCGCGGGGAGACCCAGTACTTC
CDR3 protein: CASRPTDRGETQYF

clone size: few
D gene: .
J gene: TRBJ2-1
V gene: TRBV5-1
CDR3 DNA: TGCGCCAGCAGCTTCGACACCTTTTCCTACAATGAGCAGTTCTTC
CDR3 protein: CASSFDTFSYNEQFF

clone size: few
D gene: .
J gene: TRBJ1-1
V gene: TRBV12-3/TRBV12-4
CDR3 DNA: TGTGCCAGCAACCCTGGAGGGCGGGACACTGAAGCTTTCTTT
CDR3 protein: CASNPGGRDTEAFF